The 16 T cell receptor beta chains presented below share a single source sample, sequenced in a study of T cells in Graves' hyperthyroidism and ophthalmopathy. TCR beta CDR3 region amplification was performed from RNA transcripts. With the HTBI primer set, the TCR CDR3 went through a first round of RT-PCR. MiXCR, applied by TCRdb to the multiplex PCR reads, yields one record per CDR3 protein. Here the sample spans some 50,000 distinct CDR3 sequences, roughly 56% being singletons. Sequencing was done on a sample of peripheral blood or thyroid tissue (not recorded which). The receptor source for this set is a man aged 18 to 30 with Graves' hyperthyroidism.

This clonotype was recorded at least ten times. V usage is TRBV6-2 or TRBV6-3 and J usage is TRBJ1-2; D uncertain. This CDR3 comprises 14 residues. Germline CDR1 is MNHEY and CDR2 is SVGEGT. Trimming left V 5 bases short and J 4 bases short, with 14 bases between. In DNA, the CDR3 is TGTGCCAGCAGTCCGCCTATTGGGCCCTATGGCTACACCTTC. Translation: CASSPPIGPYGYTF.

This clonotype showed up many times. V usage is TRBV20-1 and J usage is TRBJ2-3, with 7 bases aligning to TRBD2. Germline CDR1 is DFQATT and CDR2 is SNEGSKA (reference sequence). The junction had 7 bases not matched to a gene; V was cut back by 6 bases and J by 1 base. The CDR3 runs to 14 residues. CDR3 sequence (DNA): TGCAGTGCCGCTAGGAGCGGGGGCACAGATACGCAGTATTTT. It specifies CSAARSGGTDTQYF.

This clonotype was seen at least ten times. The gene calls are TRBV11-2 and TRBJ2-7, with D tentatively TRBD1 (12 bases). The CDR3 sequence is 19 residues long. The germline V and J ends were trimmed by 7 bases and 3 bases, with 31 bases remaining between them. Germline V gene data show CDR1 as SGHAT and CDR2 as FQNNGV. The CDR3 DNA reads as TGTGCCAGCATTGTGGGGACAGGGGGCTTGCTAGCGGGAGGCTACGAGCAGTACTTC. Encoded protein: CASIVGTGGLLAGGYEQYF.

The V gene is TRBV7-8, the J gene TRBJ1-5; D possibly corresponds to TRBD1 (6 bases). V was clipped by 1 base and J by 1 base, with 14 bases between them. Germline CDR1 SGHVS, CDR2 FQNEAQ. This CDR3 is built from 17 residues. The CDR3 DNA reads TGTGCCAGCAGCTTAGGGAGACAGGTCTTGAGCAATCAGCCCCAGCATTTT. Translating it yields CASSLGRQVLSNQPQHF.

V gene TRBV20-1 combines with J gene TRBJ2-7, with 7 bases lining up with TRBD1. Losses at the gene ends were 0 bases for V and 3 bases for J; bases not matched to a gene: 2. The V gene's germline CDR1 is DFQATT and CDR2 SNEGSKA (reference sequence). The CDR3 is 13 residues long. CDR3 amino acids: CSARDGDSYEQYF. CDR3 DNA: TGCAGTGCTAGAGATGGGGACAGCTACGAGCAGTACTTC.

This clonotype was recorded many times. The chain uses TRBV28 and TRBJ1-2; 7 bases fit TRBD1. The germline V gene encodes CDR1 MDHEN and CDR2 SYDVKM. The CDR3 is 16 amino acids. Losses at the gene ends were 6 bases for V and 6 bases for J; bases not matched to a gene: 16. The CDR3, as DNA: TGTGCCAGCAGCCCCCGGGGAGGGGGCGGGCCCAATGGCTACACCTTC. This encodes CASSPRGGGGPNGYTF.

The genes are TRBV7-9 and TRBJ1-5; no firm D call. V was pared by 1 base and J by 4 bases, with 8 bases between. The CDR3 spans 14 residues. Looked up from germline, CDR1 is SEHNR and CDR2 is FQNEAQ (reference sequence). For the CDR3, the DNA is TGTGCCAGCAGCTTAGATGGGAGAAATCAGCCCCAGCATTTT. This sequence encodes CASSLDGRNQPQHF.

As concerns this clonotype: At one of its ends the junction is not consistent with the germline gene, which may arise from a read error. V usage is TRBV20-1 and J usage is TRBJ2-7; TRBD2 might be the D (5 bases). Germline CDR1 reads DFQATT; CDR2 reads SNEGSKA (reference sequence). CDR3 size: 16 residues. CDR3 coding DNA: TGCAGTGCCAGCAGCCCCGGTAGGACTTATCAGAGCGAGGAGTACTTC. This gives the protein CSASSPGRTYQSEEYF.

This clonotype was recorded at least ten times. The rearrangement joins TRBV28 to TRBJ1-5; 9 nucleotides match TRBD1. Germline CDR1 is MDHEN and CDR2 is SYDVKM. There are 15 residues in the CDR3. V gave up 6 bases and J gave up 7 bases; unmatched junction bases: 10. The CDR3 DNA reads as TGTGCCAGCAGAGAAATACAGGGGGCATTCCAGCCCCAGCATTTT. This sequence encodes CASREIQGAFQPQHF. Together with reference TRBV28 and TRBJ1-5, the CDR3 gives the full variable domain: DVKVTQSSRYLVKRTGEKVFLECVQDMDHENMFWYRQDPGLGLRLIYFSYDVKMKEKGDIPEGYSVSREKKERFSLILESASTNQTSMYLCASREIQGAFQPQHFGDGTRLSIL.

This clonotype was seen ten or more times. The gene calls are TRBV4-1 and TRBJ1-2; D is unclear. The CDR3 is made up of 16 amino acids. V was pared by 0 bases and J by 7 bases, with 18 bases between. Germline CDR1 is MGHRA and CDR2 is YSYEKL. The CDR3 DNA reads as TGCGCCAGCAGCCAAGATATAGCAGCCGGTTATTTTGGCTACACCTTC. Translated: CASSQDIAAGYFGYTF.

The chain links TRBV10-3 to TRBJ1-2, with D unresolved. Deletions cut 6 bases from V and 4 bases from J, with 18 bases between. CDR1 is ENHRY, CDR2 SYGVKD, per germline. CDR3 length: 15 amino acids. CDR3 DNA sequence: TGTGCCATCAGCCAGACGGACCGGCAGGTCTATGGCTACACCTTC. Translation: CAISQTDRQVYGYTF.

This chain links TRBV7-4 with TRBJ1-1, with TRBD1 identical over 8 bases. The germline V gene encodes CDR1 SGHVT and CDR2 SQSDAQ. CDR3 length equals 14 residues. V shed 5 bases, J shed 2 bases, and the junction held 4 bases outside the gene matches. CDR3 bases: TGTGCCAGCAGCGTGGGGACAGGTAACACTGAAGCTTTCTTT. This gives the protein CASSVGTGNTEAFF.

J is TRBJ1-5 and V is TRBV2; 10 bases match TRBD1. V was pared by 5 bases and J by 4 bases, with 8 bases of the junction left unmatched. Looked up from germline, CDR1 is SNHLY and CDR2 is FYNNEI. The CDR3 contains 16 residues. For the CDR3, the DNA is TGTGCCAGCAGTTTATGGGGGACAGGGGAAAATCAGCCCCAGCATTTT. It is translated as CASSLWGTGENQPQHF.

The rearrangement joins TRBV20-1 to TRBJ1-5; 7 nucleotides align to TRBD1. V was clipped by 5 bases and J by 2 bases; unmatched bases: 6. The CDR3 has 14 amino acids. Per germline, CDR1 DFQATT and CDR2 SNEGSKA (reference sequence). For the CDR3, the DNA is TGCAGTGCTCAGACAGGGTCCCGCAATCAGCCCCAGCATTTT. It encodes CSAQTGSRNQPQHF.

V is TRBV7-2 and J is TRBJ2-7; D tentatively fits TRBD1 or TRBD2 (6 bases each). Per the germline V gene, CDR1 is SGHTA and CDR2 is FQGNSA. V was pared by 6 bases and J by 3 bases, with 15 bases between. The CDR3 has 14 residues. The DNA of the CDR3 is TGTGCCAGCAGGTTCTCGGGGGCGGGCTACGAGCAGTACTTC. It specifies CASRFSGAGYEQYF.

The chain joins TRBV29-1 to TRBJ2-5; 10 nucleotides match TRBD2. This CDR3 has 14 residues. From germline, CDR1 is SQVTM and CDR2 ANQGSEA. J was trimmed by 2 bases and V by 7 bases; bases with no gene match: 7. For the CDR3, the DNA is TGCAGCGCTCCACTAGCGGGGCGACAAGAGACCCAGTACTTC. Translated: CSAPLAGRQETQYF.